This T cell receptor (beta chain) is drawn from a study of shared clonotypes between healthy human individuals. Study-level background: Used for every donor were three CD4 naive, three CD4 memory, two CD8 naive and one CD8 memory plate. Study-wide findings and caveats: Rarefaction showed sorted-subset sequencing was incomplete despite large depth. Generation probabilities were higher for clonotypes shared across all four sorted-subset donors than for unshared ones.

There are a few counts of this clone. Its antigen is undetermined. Looked up from germline, CDR1 is KGHSH and CDR2 is LQKENI. With 2 bases removed from V and 2 bases from J, the gap between germline ends came to 14 bases. This CDR3 region has 16 residues. Splitting of CD4+ cells produced CD45RA+ naive and CD45RA-negative memory subsets. This table comes from immunoSEQ multiplex PCR, and its TCRdb copy is limited to in-frame clones, with some not included. The table records 230,000 or so clones, over 60% of them present only once. Sequencing was performed on memory CD4+ T cells sorted from blood. Subset here: CD45RA-negative fraction. This clonotype was sampled from a man younger than 45 in good health. The V gene is TRBV18, the J gene TRBJ2-3; the D gene is possibly TRBD1 (6 bases). The CDR3 sequence is CASSPGQLEITDTQYF. CDR3 DNA sequence: TGTGCCAGCTCACCAGGACAGTTGGAGATCACAGATACGCAGTATTTT.